This T cell receptor beta chain is drawn from a study of T-cell memory formation after mild COVID-19. TCRdb fed the 5' RACE reads into MiXCR, producing one record per CDR3 protein. This sample has 50,000 to 70,000 distinct CDR3 sequences; about 12% occur once, and the top ten carry around 25%. This clonotype was seen more than once but under ten times. With 6 bases clipped from V and 9 bases from J, the junction kept 14 bases outside the gene matches. The length of the CDR3 is 15 residues. The sample was PBMCs or a T cell subset sorted from them (not recorded which). The sequence was collected from a man younger than 35 who had mild COVID-19 (a few samples of this study predate the infection). Cell type and time point are not known. This chain connects TRBV12-3 or TRBV12-4 to TRBJ2-1; 7 bases map to TRBD1. The CDR3 is CASRRSEGATVEQFF. CDR3 DNA: TGTGCCAGCAGAAGGAGTGAGGGGGCGACGGTTGAGCAGTTCTTC.